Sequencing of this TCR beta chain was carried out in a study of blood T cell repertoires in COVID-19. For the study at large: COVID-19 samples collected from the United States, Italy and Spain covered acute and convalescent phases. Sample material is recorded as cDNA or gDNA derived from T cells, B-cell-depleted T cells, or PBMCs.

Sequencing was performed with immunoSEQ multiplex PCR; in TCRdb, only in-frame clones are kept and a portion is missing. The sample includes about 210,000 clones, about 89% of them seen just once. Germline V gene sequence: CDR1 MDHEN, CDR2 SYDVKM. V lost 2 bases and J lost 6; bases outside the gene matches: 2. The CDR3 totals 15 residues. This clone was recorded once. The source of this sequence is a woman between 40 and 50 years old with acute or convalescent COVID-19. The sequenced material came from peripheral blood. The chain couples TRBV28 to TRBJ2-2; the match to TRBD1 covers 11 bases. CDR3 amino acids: CASSLLGQGAGELFF. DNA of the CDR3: TGTGCCAGCAGTTTACTGGGACAGGGGGCCGGGGAGCTGTTTTTT. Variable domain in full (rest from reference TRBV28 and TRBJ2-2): DVKVTQSSRYLVKRTGEKVFLECVQDMDHENMFWYRQDPGLGLRLIYFSYDVKMKEKGDIPEGYSVSREKKERFSLILESASTNQTSMYLCASSLLGQGAGELFFGEGSRLTVL.